Shown below are 23 T cell receptor beta chains from a single sample sequenced in a study of OX40 agonist ivuxolimab in advanced cancers. TCRdb's copy holds only in-frame clones and misses some; the assay was immunoSEQ multiplex PCR. The profile shows roughly 92,000 clones, around nine tenths of them singletons. Here the sequenced sample was CD4+ or CD8+ T cells sorted from blood, taken in a trial of the OX40 agonist ivuxolimab. All receptors come from an adult with an advanced solid tumor such as melanoma, head and neck, liver or kidney cancer.

The J gene is TRBJ2-2, the V gene TRBV7-3; D call uncertain. CDR3 length: 16 amino acids. The V end was cut by 2 bases, the J end by 0 bases, with 10 bases between. CDR1 is SGHTA, CDR2 FQGTGA, per germline. The CDR3 loop reads CASSLFVAANTGELFF. The CDR3 nucleotides read TGTGCCAGCAGCTTATTCGTAGCCGCGAACACCGGGGAGCTGTTTTTT.

The rearrangement joins TRBV18 to TRBJ1-1; D is perhaps TRBD1 (5 bases). This CDR3 comprises 14 residues. Germline loops: CDR1 KGHSH, CDR2 LQKENI. Trimming pared 2 bases from V and 8 bases from J, leaving 15 bases between. DNA for the CDR3: TGTGCCAGCTCACCAGGTTACGTAACAGGAGAAGCTTTCTTT. Amino acids: CASSPGYVTGEAFF.

The chain carries TRBV29-1 and TRBJ1-2; D perhaps matches TRBD1 (6 bases). The CDR3 contains 12 residues. Germline CDR1 and CDR2: SQVTM and ANQGSEA. V lost 7 bases and J lost 3, with 12 bases in between. The DNA for the CDR3 is TGCAGCGGGGGGGGCTCGGACTATGGCTACACCTTC. Translation gives CSGGGSDYGYTF.

The V gene is TRBV27, the J gene TRBJ2-7; tentatively, D is TRBD1 or TRBD2 (5 bases each). V shed 2 bases and J shed 3 bases, with 11 bases lying between them. This CDR3 has 14 amino acids. CDR1 and CDR2 (germline): MNHEY, SMNVEV (reference sequence). The CDR3 reads CASSLASRGYEQYF. CDR3 nucleotides: TGTGCCAGCAGTTTAGCCTCGAGGGGCTACGAGCAGTACTTC.

The chain is built from TRBV21-1 and TRBJ1-6; the listed D gene, TRBD1, was not tested against the DNA. TRBV21-1 is classified as a pseudogene. CDR3 length: 18 amino acids. The CDR3 DNA reads as TGTGCCAGCAGCAAATTCGTGATGCAGGGTCCCTATAATTCACCCCTCCACTTT. Translated, it gives CASSKFVMQGPYNSPLHF.

This sequence joins TRBV6-1 and TRBJ2-2; maybe TRBD1 (6 bases). Germline V gene lookup returns CDR1 MNHNS and CDR2 SASEGT. CDR3 size: 15 residues. V was trimmed by 1 base and J by 0 bases, leaving 6 bases between them. The CDR3 bases are TGTGCCAGCAGTGAAGACAGGGCGAACACCGGGGAGCTGTTTTTT. It yields the protein CASSEDRANTGELFF.

The rearrangement joins TRBV19 to TRBJ2-1; 7 bases are shared with TRBD2. Trimming removed 1 base from V and 5 bases from J; junction bases left unmatched: 5. Germline-derived CDR1 and CDR2 are LNHDA and SQIVND (reference sequence). The CDR3 is 15 residues long. CDR3 sequence: CASSIAGGDNNEQFF. The CDR3, as DNA: TGTGCCAGTAGTATAGCGGGAGGCGATAACAATGAGCAGTTCTTC.

V usage is TRBV11-1 and J usage is TRBJ1-1; the D gene is possibly TRBD1 (5 bases). CDR1 is SGHAT and CDR2 is FQDESV in the germline V gene (reference sequence). This CDR3 contains 14 residues. V dropped 5 bases and J dropped 1 base, with 11 bases sitting between them. This CDR3 reads CASSPAGQNTEAFF. CDR3 nucleotides: TGTGCCAGCAGCCCAGCAGGGCAGAACACTGAAGCTTTCTTT. The full variable domain, its missing parts supplied by reference TRBV11-1 and TRBJ1-1, is EAEVAQSPRYKITEKSQAVAFWCDPISGHATLYWYRQILGQGPELLVQFQDESVVDDSQLPKDRFSAERLKGVDSTLKIQPAELGDSAMYLCASSPAGQNTEAFFGQGTRLTVV.

V is TRBV11-3 and J is TRBJ2-2, with D perhaps TRBD1 (5 bases). Germline V gene lookup returns CDR1 SGHNT and CDR2 YENEEA. V lost 1 base to trimming and J lost 6 bases, with 12 bases between them. CDR3 length: 15 residues. CDR3 coding DNA: TGTGCCAGCAGCTTAGGGGGTGGGGCAGCCGGGGAGCTGTTTTTT. Its protein product is CASSLGGGAAGELFF. Supplemented by reference TRBV11-3 and TRBJ2-2, the full variable domain reads EAGVVQSPRYKIIEKKQPVAFWCNPISGHNTLYWYLQNLGQGPELLIRYENEEAVDDSQLPKDRFSAERLKGVDSTLKIQPAELGDSAVYLCASSLGGGAAGELFFGEGSRLTVL.

The V call is TRBV5-5, the J call TRBJ1-1; D not certain. V dropped 1 base and J dropped 1 base, with 8 bases sitting between them. Germline assignment: CDR1 SGHKS and CDR2 YYEKEE (reference sequence). CDR3 size: 14 residues. The CDR3 DNA sequence: TGTGCCAGCAGCTTGCAGAGGCGGAACACTGAAGCTTTCTTT. The encoded protein is CASSLQRRNTEAFF. The variable domain in full, with the rest retrieved from reference TRBV5-5 and TRBJ1-1, is DAGVTQSPTHLIKTRGQQVTLRCSPISGHKSVSWYQQVLGQGPQFIFQYYEKEERGRGNFPDRFSARQFPNYSSELNVNALLLGDSALYLCASSLQRRNTEAFFGQGTRLTVV.

The rearrangement joins TRBV6-1 to TRBJ1-1; TRBD1 agrees at 8 bases. The CDR3 spans 15 residues. The trim removed 2 bases at V and 3 bases at J, leaving 5 bases unmatched. From germline, CDR1 is MNHNS and CDR2 SASEGT. The CDR3 nucleotides are TGTGCCAGCAGTGAAAACAGGGGGTTCGACACTGAAGCTTTCTTT. It encodes CASSENRGFDTEAFF.

This clone was detected a few times. The genes are TRBV7-8 and TRBJ1-2; 7 bases match TRBD1. Trimming removed 3 bases from V and 0 bases from J; junction bases left unmatched: 7. Germline loops: CDR1 SGHVS, CDR2 FQNEAQ. The CDR3 is 16 residues long. CDR3 amino acids: CASSLRQDRSNYGYTF. CDR3 nucleotides: TGTGCCAGCAGCTTGCGTCAGGACAGGTCTAACTATGGCTACACCTTC.

V usage is TRBV7-2 and J usage is TRBJ2-7; D is unresolved. V shed 0 bases and J shed 4 bases, with 7 bases lying between them. The CDR3 is 13 residues long. CDR1 and CDR2 from the germline V gene are SGHTA and FQGNSA. The CDR3 region is CASSLANAYEQYF. The CDR3 nucleotides are TGTGCCAGCAGCTTAGCGAATGCTTACGAGCAGTACTTC. Based on the CDR3 plus reference TRBV7-2 and TRBJ2-7, the full variable domain is GAGVSQSPSNKVTEKGKDVELRCDPISGHTALYWYRQSLGQGLEFLIYFQGNSAPDKSGLPSDRFSAERTGGSVSTLTIQRTQQEDSAVYLCASSLANAYEQYFGPGTRLTVT.

The chain employs TRBV6-5 and TRBJ1-2, with TRBD1 matching over 7 bases. Trimming took 2 bases from V and 4 from J; bases not matched to a gene: 7. The germline V gene encodes CDR1 MNHEY and CDR2 SVGAGI. The length of the CDR3 is 15 residues. In DNA form, the CDR3 reads TGTGCCAGCAGTTACAGGCCGACAGGGTCCTATGGCTACACCTTC. It codes for CASSYRPTGSYGYTF.

The chain uses TRBV4-3 and TRBJ1-5; no clear D gene. Per germline, CDR1 LGHNA and CDR2 YSLEER. Trimming cost V 0 bases and J 0 bases, with 9 bases left between them. This CDR3 is built from 16 residues. The CDR3 loop is CASSQDGPGSNQPQHF. DNA for the CDR3: TGCGCCAGCAGCCAAGATGGGCCAGGTAGCAATCAGCCCCAGCATTTT.

CDR3 bases: TGTGCCAGCAGCCCCGGGACTCACACAGATACGCAGTATTTT. It yields the protein CASSPGTHTDTQYF. The chain employs TRBV7-3 and TRBJ2-3, with D perhaps TRBD2 (6 bases). Trimming pared 5 bases from V and 2 bases from J, leaving 11 bases between. The CDR3 totals 14 residues. Germline CDR1 is SGHTA and CDR2 is FQGTGA.

The chain has TRBV23-1 and TRBJ1-1; the D gene is possibly TRBD1 (5 bases). TRBV23-1 is marked as an open reading frame, function uncertain. The CDR3 length is 12 residues. Trimming stripped 4 bases from V and 3 bases from J, with 6 bases between. CDR3 DNA: TGCGCCAGCAGTCGGGGGGACACTGAAGCTTTCTTT. Translating gives CASSRGDTEAFF.

This clone has only one observation. The V gene is TRBV7-2, the J gene TRBJ1-5; 8 nucleotides match TRBD1. This CDR3 has 14 residues. Germline assignment: CDR1 SGHTA and CDR2 FQGNSA. V shed 3 bases, J shed 7 bases, and the junction held 5 bases outside the gene matches. In nucleotides, the CDR3 is TGTGCCAGCAGCTTCCAGGGGGCTCAGCAGCCCCAGCATTTT. Protein product: CASSFQGAQQPQHF. Supplemented by reference TRBV7-2 and TRBJ1-5, the full variable domain reads GAGVSQSPSNKVTEKGKDVELRCDPISGHTALYWYRQSLGQGLEFLIYFQGNSAPDKSGLPSDRFSAERTGGSVSTLTIQRTQQEDSAVYLCASSFQGAQQPQHFGDGTRLSIL.

The V and J genes are TRBV7-2 and TRBJ2-7; D may match TRBD1 or TRBD2 (5 bases each). The CDR3 loop spans 15 amino acids. Trimming took 0 bases from V and 2 from J, leaving 11 bases between them. The germline CDR1 and CDR2 sequences are SGHTA and FQGNSA. CDR3 coding DNA: TGTGCCAGCAGCTTAGCCGGGACGGTGGCCTACGAGCAGTACTTC. Amino acid sequence: CASSLAGTVAYEQYF.

The table lists this clone with a few counts. The J gene is TRBJ2-7, the V gene TRBV7-9, with TRBD2 matching over 9 bases. Germline trimming cut 4 bases from V and 3 bases from J; bases unmatched to any gene: 7. The CDR3 contains 15 residues. Germline assignment: CDR1 SEHNR and CDR2 FQNEAQ (reference sequence). The DNA of the CDR3 is TGTGCCAGCAGCTCAATAGCGGGAGAGGTCTACGAGCAGTACTTC. It encodes CASSSIAGEVYEQYF.

This clone has only one observation. The V call is TRBV2, the J call TRBJ1-4; D ambiguous. V was trimmed by 5 bases and J by 3 bases, leaving 7 bases between them. Per germline, CDR1 SNHLY and CDR2 FYNNEI. CDR3 length: 13 amino acids. CDR3 sequence: CASSYTPNEKLFF. CDR3 DNA sequence: TGTGCCAGCAGTTATACGCCTAATGAAAAACTGTTTTTT.

The V gene is TRBV28, the J gene TRBJ1-1, with D perhaps TRBD1 (6 bases). The CDR3 length is 14 residues. The ends were cut back, 1 base at V and 8 bases at J, with 14 bases in the middle. From germline, CDR1 is MDHEN and CDR2 SYDVKM. The CDR3 DNA is TGTGCCAGCAGTTTATTGGGGGGGGCAGAAGAAGCTTTCTTT. Amino acids: CASSLLGGAEEAFF. Full variable domain (remainder filled in from reference TRBV28 and TRBJ1-1): DVKVTQSSRYLVKRTGEKVFLECVQDMDHENMFWYRQDPGLGLRLIYFSYDVKMKEKGDIPEGYSVSREKKERFSLILESASTNQTSMYLCASSLLGGAEEAFFGQGTRLTVV.

The table lists this clone with a count of one. The V and J genes are TRBV19 and TRBJ2-5; tentatively, D is TRBD1 (6 bases). V was trimmed by 9 bases and J by 2 bases, leaving 16 bases between them. The CDR3 is made up of 14 amino acids. The germline V gene has CDR1 LNHDA and CDR2 SQIVND (reference sequence). CDR3 in amino acids: CASATQGSQETQYF. CDR3 DNA sequence: TGTGCCAGCGCGACACAGGGTTCTCAAGAGACCCAGTACTTC.